The present T cell receptor (beta chain) was sequenced within a study of regulatory T cells in long-lasting Graves disease. Time point meaning: newly diagnosed GD, antithyroid drugs for less than 3 months. Generation of the TCR library employed RNA extracted from PBMCs. This clonotype was seen many times. Its cognate antigen is unknown. Study outcomes and limitations: Clonotypes that were public and shared totalled a few thousand in persistent patients versus 966 in new patients. Segments TRBV28, TRBJ1-2 and TRBJ2-5 showed preferential usage in persistent disease. The researchers studied only peripheral blood, not thyroid tissue.

According to the study, TCR beta libraries were built with iRepertoire HTBI primers and CDR3-region Arm-PCR. MiXCR, run by TCRdb on the multiplex PCR reads, gives a single entry per CDR3 protein. The table lists about 560,000 distinct CDR3 sequences, 15% to 20% of them singletons. The V gene's germline CDR1 is LGHDT and CDR2 YNNKEL (reference sequence). This CDR3 contains 13 residues. The V end lost 0 bases, the J end lost 5 bases, and 4 bases lay between the germline ends. The same specimen was also included in a second study, on T cells in Graves' hyperthyroidism and ophthalmopathy.

Here the sequenced sample was peripheral blood mononuclear cells (PBMCs), taken at new diagnosis, from a patient treated with antithyroid drugs. The rearrangement joins TRBV3-1 to TRBJ2-2, with D unresolved. The TCR comes from a man between 18 and 29 years old with Graves disease. The CDR3 here is CASSQDITGELFF. In nucleotides, the CDR3 is TGTGCCAGCAGCCAAGATATTACCGGGGAGCTGTTTTTT.